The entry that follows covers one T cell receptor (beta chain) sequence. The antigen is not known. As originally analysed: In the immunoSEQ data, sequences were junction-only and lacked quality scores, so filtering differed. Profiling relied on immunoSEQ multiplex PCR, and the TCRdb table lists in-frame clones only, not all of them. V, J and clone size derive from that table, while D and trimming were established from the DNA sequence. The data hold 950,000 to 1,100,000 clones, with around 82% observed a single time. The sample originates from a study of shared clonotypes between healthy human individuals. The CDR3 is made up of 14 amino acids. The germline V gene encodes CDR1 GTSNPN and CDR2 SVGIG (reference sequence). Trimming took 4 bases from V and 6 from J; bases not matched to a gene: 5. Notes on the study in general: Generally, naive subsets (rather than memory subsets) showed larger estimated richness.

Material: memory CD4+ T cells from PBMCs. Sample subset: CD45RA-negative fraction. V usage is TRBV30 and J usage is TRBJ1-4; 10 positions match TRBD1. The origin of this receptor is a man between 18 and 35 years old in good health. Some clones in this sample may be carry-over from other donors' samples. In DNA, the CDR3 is TGTGCCTGGAAAGGGACAGGGGTTTATGAAAAACTGTTTTTT. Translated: CAWKGTGVYEKLFF.